This T cell receptor (beta chain) was sequenced for a study of OX40 agonist ivuxolimab in advanced cancers. This clone was observed at least ten times. Its cognate antigen is unknown. General study points: Patients with a partial response at 0.1-3.0 mg/kg had among the lowest clonal expansion.

The method was immunoSEQ multiplex PCR; TCRdb's version includes in-frame clones alone and lacks a portion of them. The data show about 76,000 clones, around 87% seen once. V gave up 4 bases and J gave up 7 bases; unmatched junction bases: 7. CDR1 is SGHTA, CDR2 FQGNSA, per germline. The CDR3 has 16 amino acids. This clonotype was obtained from an adult with an advanced solid tumor such as melanoma, head and neck, liver or kidney cancer. This chain joins TRBV7-2 and TRBJ1-6; TRBD1 matches at 10 bases. Sequencing used CD4+ or CD8+ T cells sorted from blood, obtained in a trial of the OX40 agonist ivuxolimab. CDR3: CASSYNRGQGNSPLHF. The CDR3 DNA is TGTGCCAGCAGCTACAACAGGGGACAGGGGAATTCACCCCTCCACTTT.